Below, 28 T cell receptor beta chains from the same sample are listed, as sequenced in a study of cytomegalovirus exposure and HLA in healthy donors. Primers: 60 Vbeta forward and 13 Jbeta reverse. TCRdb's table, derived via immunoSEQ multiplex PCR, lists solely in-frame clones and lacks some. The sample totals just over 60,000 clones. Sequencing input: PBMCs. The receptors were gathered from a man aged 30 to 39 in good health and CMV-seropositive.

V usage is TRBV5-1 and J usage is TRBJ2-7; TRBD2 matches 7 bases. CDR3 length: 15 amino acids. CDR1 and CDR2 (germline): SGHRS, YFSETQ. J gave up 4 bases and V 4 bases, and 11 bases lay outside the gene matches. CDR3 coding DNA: TGCGCCAGCAGCCCCAGTGGGCGGGAGTCTTACGAGCAGTACTTC. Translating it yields CASSPSGRESYEQYF.

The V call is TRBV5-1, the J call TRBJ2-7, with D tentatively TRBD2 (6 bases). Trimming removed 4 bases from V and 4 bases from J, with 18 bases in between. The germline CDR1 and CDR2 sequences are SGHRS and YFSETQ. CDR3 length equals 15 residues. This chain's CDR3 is CASSVSLAVQYEQYF. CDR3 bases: TGCGCCAGCAGCGTCTCACTAGCCGTTCAATACGAGCAGTACTTC.

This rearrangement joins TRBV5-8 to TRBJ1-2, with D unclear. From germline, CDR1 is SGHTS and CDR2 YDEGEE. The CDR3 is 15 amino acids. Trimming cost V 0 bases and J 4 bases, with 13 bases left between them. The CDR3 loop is CASSLDEGSSYGYTF. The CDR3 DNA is TGTGCCAGCAGCTTGGATGAGGGATCTTCCTATGGCTACACCTTC.

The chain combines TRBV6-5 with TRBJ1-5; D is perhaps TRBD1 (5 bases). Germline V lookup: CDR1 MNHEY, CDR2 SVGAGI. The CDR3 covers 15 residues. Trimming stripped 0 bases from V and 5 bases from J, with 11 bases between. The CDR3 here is CASSYSSRADQPQHF. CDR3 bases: TGTGCCAGCAGTTACTCAAGCAGGGCGGATCAGCCCCAGCATTTT.

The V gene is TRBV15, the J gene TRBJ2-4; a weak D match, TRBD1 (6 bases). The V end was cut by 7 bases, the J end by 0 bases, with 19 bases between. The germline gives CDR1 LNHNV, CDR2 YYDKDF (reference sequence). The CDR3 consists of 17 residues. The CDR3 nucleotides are TGTGCCACCACTAAGACAGGCACCTTATCAGCCAAAAACATTCAGTACTTC. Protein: CATTKTGTLSAKNIQYF.

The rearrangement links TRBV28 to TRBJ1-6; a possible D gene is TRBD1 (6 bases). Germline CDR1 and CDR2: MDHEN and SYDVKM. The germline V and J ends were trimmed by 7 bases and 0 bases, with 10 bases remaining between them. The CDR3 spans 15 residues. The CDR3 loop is CASTTQGSYNSPLHF. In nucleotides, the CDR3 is TGTGCCAGCACCACACAGGGCTCCTATAATTCACCCCTCCACTTT.

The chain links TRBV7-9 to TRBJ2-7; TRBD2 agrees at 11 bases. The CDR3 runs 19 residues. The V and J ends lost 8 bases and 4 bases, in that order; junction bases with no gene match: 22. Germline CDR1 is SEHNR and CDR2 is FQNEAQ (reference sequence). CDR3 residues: CASGTTRWTSGSPSYEQYF. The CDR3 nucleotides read TGTGCCAGCGGCACTACCCGGTGGACTAGCGGGTCCCCAAGTTACGAGCAGTACTTC. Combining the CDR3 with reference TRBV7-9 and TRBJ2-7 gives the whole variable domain DTGVSQNPRHKITKRGQNVTFRCDPISEHNRLYWYRQTLGQGPEFLTYFQNEAQLEKSRLLSDRFSAERPKGSFSTLEIQRTEQGDSAMYLCASGTTRWTSGSPSYEQYFGPGTRLTVT.

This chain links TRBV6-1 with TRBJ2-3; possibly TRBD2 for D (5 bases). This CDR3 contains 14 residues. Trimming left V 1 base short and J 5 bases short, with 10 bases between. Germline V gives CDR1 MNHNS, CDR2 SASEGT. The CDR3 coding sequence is TGTGCCAGCAGTGAAGTCGGGATTTTAGATACGCAGTATTTT. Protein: CASSEVGILDTQYF.

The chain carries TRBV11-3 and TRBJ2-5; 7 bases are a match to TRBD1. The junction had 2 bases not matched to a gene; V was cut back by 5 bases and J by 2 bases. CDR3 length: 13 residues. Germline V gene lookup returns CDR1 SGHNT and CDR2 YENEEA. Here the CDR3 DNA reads TGTGCCAGCAGCCCGGGACAGCAAGAGACCCAGTACTTC. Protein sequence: CASSPGQQETQYF.

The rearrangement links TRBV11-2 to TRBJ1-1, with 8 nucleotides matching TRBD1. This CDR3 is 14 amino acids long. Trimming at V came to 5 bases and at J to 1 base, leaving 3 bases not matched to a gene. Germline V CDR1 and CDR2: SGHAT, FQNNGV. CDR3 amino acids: CASSLGQANTEAFF. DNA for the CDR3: TGTGCCAGCAGCCTGGGACAGGCGAACACTGAAGCTTTCTTT.

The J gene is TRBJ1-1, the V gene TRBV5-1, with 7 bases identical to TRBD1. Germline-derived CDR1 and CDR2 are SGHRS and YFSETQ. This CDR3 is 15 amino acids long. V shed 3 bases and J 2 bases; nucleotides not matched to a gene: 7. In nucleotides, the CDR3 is TGCGCCAGCAGCTCCAAGACAGGGAGAAACACTGAAGCTTTCTTT. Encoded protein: CASSSKTGRNTEAFF. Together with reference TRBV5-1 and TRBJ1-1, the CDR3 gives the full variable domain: KAGVTQTPRYLIKTRGQQVTLSCSPISGHRSVSWYQQTPGQGLQFLFEYFSETQRNKGNFPGRFSGRQFSNSRSEMNVSTLELGDSALYLCASSSKTGRNTEAFFGQGTRLTVV.

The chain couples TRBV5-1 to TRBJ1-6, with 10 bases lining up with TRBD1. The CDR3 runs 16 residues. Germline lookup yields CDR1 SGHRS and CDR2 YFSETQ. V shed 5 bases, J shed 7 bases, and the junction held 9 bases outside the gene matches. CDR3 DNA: TGCGCCAGCAGGATTTCCGGGACAGGGGACAATTCACCCCTCCACTTT. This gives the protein CASRISGTGDNSPLHF.

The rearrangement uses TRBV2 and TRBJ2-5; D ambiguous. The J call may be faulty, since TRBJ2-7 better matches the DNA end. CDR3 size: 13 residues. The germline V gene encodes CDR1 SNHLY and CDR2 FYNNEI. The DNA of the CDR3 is TGTGCCAGCAGTGTGCCTAGCTCCTACGAGCAGTACTTC. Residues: CASSVPSSYEQYF.

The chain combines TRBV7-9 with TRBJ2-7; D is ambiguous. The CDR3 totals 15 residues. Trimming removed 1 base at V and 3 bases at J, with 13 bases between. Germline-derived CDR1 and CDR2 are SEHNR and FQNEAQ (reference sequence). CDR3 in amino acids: CASSLVDRPNYEQYF. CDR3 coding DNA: TGTGCCAGCAGCTTAGTAGATCGCCCGAACTACGAGCAGTACTTC.

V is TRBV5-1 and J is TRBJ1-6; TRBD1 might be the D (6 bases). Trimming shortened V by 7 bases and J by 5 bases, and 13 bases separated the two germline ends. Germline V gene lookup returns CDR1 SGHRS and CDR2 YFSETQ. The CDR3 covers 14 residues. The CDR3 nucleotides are TGCGCCAGCGCCGGGACAAGTAATAATTCACCCCTCCACTTT. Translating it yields CASAGTSNNSPLHF.

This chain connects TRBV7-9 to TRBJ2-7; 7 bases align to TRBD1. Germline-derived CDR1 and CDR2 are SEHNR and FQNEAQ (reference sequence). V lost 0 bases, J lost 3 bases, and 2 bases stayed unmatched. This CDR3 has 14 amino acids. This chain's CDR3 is CASSLAGGNYEQYF. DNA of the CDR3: TGTGCCAGCAGCTTAGCAGGGGGCAACTACGAGCAGTACTTC.

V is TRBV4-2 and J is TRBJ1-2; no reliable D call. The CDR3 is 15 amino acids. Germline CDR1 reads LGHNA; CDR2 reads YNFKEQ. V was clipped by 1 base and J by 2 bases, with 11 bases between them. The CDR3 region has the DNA TGTGCCAGCAGCCAAGGGCCAGATCCCAACTATGGCTACACCTTC. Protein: CASSQGPDPNYGYTF.

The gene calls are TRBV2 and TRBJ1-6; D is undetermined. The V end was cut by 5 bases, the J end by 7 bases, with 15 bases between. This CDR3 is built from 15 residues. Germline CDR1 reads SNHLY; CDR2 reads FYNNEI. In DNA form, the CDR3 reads TGTGCCAGCAGTCCCGGGAGCCTCCGGAATTCACCCCTCCACTTT. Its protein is CASSPGSLRNSPLHF.

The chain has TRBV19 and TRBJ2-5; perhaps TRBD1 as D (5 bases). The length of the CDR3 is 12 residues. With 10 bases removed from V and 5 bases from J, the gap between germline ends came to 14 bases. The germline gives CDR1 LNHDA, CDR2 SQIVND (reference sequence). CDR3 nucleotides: TGTGCCACCGTAGACAAGGGGGAGACCCAGTACTTC. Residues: CATVDKGETQYF.

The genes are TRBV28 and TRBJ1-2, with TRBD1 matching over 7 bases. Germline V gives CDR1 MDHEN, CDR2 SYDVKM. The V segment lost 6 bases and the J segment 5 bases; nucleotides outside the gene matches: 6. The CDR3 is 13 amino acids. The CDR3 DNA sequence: TGTGCCAGCAGCCCGGGGACAGAGTATGGCTACACCTTC. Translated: CASSPGTEYGYTF.

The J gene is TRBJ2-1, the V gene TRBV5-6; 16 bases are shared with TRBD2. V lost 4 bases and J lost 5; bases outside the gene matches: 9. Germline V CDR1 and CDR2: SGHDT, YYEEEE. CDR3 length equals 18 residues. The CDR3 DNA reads TGTGCCAGCAGCCTAGACGGGACTAGCGGGAGGGACGACAATGAGCAGTTCTTC. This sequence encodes CASSLDGTSGRDDNEQFF.

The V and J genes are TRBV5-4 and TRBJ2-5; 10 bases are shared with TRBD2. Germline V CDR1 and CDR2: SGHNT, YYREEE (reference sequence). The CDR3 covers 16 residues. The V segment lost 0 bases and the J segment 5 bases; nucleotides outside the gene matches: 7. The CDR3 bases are TGTGCCAGCAGCTTGGCCGCTAGCGGGGGATGGGAGACCCAGTACTTC. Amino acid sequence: CASSLAASGGWETQYF.

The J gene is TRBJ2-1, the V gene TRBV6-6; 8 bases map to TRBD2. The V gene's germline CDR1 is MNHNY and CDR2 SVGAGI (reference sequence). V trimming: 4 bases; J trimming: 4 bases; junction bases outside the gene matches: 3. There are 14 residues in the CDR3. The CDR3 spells CASSSSGYYNEQFF. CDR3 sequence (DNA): TGTGCCAGCAGTTCTAGCGGGTATTACAATGAGCAGTTCTTC.

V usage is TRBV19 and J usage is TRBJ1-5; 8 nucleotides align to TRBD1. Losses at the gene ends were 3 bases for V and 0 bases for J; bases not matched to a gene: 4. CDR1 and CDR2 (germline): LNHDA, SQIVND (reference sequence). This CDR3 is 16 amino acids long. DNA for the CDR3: TGTGCCAGTAGTATCGGGACAGGATTTAGCAATCAGCCCCAGCATTTT. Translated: CASSIGTGFSNQPQHF. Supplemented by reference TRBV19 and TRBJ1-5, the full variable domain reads DGGITQSPKYLFRKEGQNVTLSCEQNLNHDAMYWYRQDPGQGLRLIYYSQIVNDFQKGDIAEGYSVSREKKESFPLTVTSAQKNPTAFYLCASSIGTGFSNQPQHFGDGTRLSIL.

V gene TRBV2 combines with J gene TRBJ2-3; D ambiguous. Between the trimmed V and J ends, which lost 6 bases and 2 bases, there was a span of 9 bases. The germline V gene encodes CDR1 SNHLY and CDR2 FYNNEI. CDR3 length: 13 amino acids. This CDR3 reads CASRLRTTDTQYF. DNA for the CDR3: TGTGCCAGCAGACTGAGAACCACAGATACGCAGTATTTT. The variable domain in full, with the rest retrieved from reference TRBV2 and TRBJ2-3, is EPEVTQTPSHQVTQMGQEVILRCVPISNHLYFYWYRQILGQKVEFLVSFYNNEISEKSEIFDDQFSVERPDGSNFTLKIRSTKLEDSAMYFCASRLRTTDTQYFGPGTRLTVL.

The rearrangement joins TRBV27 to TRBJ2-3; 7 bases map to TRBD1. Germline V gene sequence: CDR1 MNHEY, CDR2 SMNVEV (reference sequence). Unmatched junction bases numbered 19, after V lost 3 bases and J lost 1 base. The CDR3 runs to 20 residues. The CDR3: CASSFLPGRGSFFGTDTQYF. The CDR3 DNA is TGTGCCAGCAGTTTCCTCCCGGGCAGGGGGTCTTTTTTCGGCACAGATACGCAGTATTTT.

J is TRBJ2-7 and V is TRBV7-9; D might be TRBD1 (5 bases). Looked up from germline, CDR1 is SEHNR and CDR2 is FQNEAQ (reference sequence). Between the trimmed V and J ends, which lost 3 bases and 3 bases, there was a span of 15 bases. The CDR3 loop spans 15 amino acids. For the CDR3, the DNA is TGTGCCAGCAGCTTCAGGGATGGTCCTAACTACGAGCAGTACTTC. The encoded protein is CASSFRDGPNYEQYF.

The CDR3: CSVPQGARNTEAFF. The CDR3 DNA follows: TGCAGCGTTCCTCAGGGGGCGAGGAACACTGAAGCTTTCTTT. V is TRBV29-1 and J is TRBJ1-1, with 8 bases fitting TRBD1. The germline V gene encodes CDR1 SQVTM and CDR2 ANQGSEA. The length of the CDR3 is 14 residues. Trimming took 5 bases from V and 1 from J; bases not matched to a gene: 6.